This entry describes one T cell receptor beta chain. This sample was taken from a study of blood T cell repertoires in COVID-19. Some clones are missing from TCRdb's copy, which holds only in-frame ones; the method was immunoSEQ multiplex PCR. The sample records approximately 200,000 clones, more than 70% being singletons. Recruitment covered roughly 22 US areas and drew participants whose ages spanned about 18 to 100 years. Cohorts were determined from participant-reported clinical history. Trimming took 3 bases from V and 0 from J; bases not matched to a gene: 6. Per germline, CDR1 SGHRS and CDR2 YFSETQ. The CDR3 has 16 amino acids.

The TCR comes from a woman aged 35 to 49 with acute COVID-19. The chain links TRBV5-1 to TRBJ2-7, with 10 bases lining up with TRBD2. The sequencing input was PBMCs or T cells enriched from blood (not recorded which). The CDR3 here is CASSSTLAGVSYEQYF. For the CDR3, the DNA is TGCGCCAGCAGCTCTACCCTAGCGGGAGTCTCCTACGAGCAGTACTTC.